Below are 26 T cell receptor beta chains sequenced from a single sample in a study of identical twins. Each CDR3 protein is one row after TCRdb ran MiXCR on the 5' RACE reads. The data hold some 590,000 distinct CDR3 sequences, with approximately 10% observed a single time. These same records also appear under a second study, on yellow fever vaccine responses in identical twins.

Material: PBMCs. The receptors originated from a woman aged 18-35 years in good health.

This chain links TRBV7-2 with TRBJ2-7; the D gene is possibly TRBD2 (6 bases). Trimming stripped 1 base from V and 3 bases from J, with 10 bases between. The length of the CDR3 is 14 residues. Germline V gene lookup returns CDR1 SGHTA and CDR2 FQGNSA. CDR3 residues: CASSLGPGGYEQYF. The DNA of the CDR3 is TGTGCCAGCAGCTTAGGGCCCGGGGGCTACGAGCAGTACTTC. Complete variable domain (other parts from reference TRBV7-2 and TRBJ2-7): GAGVSQSPSNKVTEKGKDVELRCDPISGHTALYWYRQSLGQGLEFLIYFQGNSAPDKSGLPSDRFSAERTGGSVSTLTIQRTQQEDSAVYLCASSLGPGGYEQYFGPGTRLTVT.

This clonotype was picked up many times. The chain employs TRBV4-3 and TRBJ2-1, with 10 bases identical to TRBD2. Germline V gives CDR1 LGHNA, CDR2 YSLEER. J was trimmed by 14 bases and V by 0 bases; bases with no gene match: 10. The CDR3 spans 15 residues. The CDR3, as DNA: TGCGCCAGCAGCCAAGATGGCCTAGCGGGAGCTTCGAAGTTCTTC. Encoded protein: CASSQDGLAGASKFF.

This clonotype appeared many times. The V gene is TRBV10-3, the J gene TRBJ2-3; D not resolved. The CDR3 totals 14 residues. The germline V gene has CDR1 ENHRY and CDR2 SYGVKD. Trimming pared 3 bases from V and 3 bases from J, leaving 10 bases between. The CDR3 DNA reads as TGTGCCATCAGTGATGTGGGCGATACAGATACGCAGTATTTT. Encoded protein: CAISDVGDTDTQYF.

In this sample, this clonotype turned up many times. J is TRBJ2-7 and V is TRBV29-1; tentative D call: TRBD2 (6 bases). This CDR3 contains 12 residues. Germline-derived CDR1 and CDR2 are SQVTM and ANQGSEA. V was clipped by 3 bases and J by 4 bases, with 10 bases between them. The CDR3 sequence is CSVEDYSYEQYF. CDR3 coding DNA: TGCAGCGTTGAGGACTATTCTTACGAGCAGTACTTC.

This clonotype was seen repeatedly, ten times or more. The chain employs TRBV4-2 and TRBJ2-2; D unclear. The CDR3 contains 16 residues. V shed 1 base and J shed 1 base, with 10 bases lying between them. Germline V gene lookup returns CDR1 LGHNA and CDR2 YNFKEQ. The CDR3 is CASSQGPDKNTGELFF. The CDR3 bases are TGTGCCAGCAGCCAAGGCCCTGACAAGAACACCGGGGAGCTGTTTTTT.

The V and J genes are TRBV28 and TRBJ2-7; D is ambiguous. The CDR3 covers 14 residues. V lost 5 bases and J lost 5, with 16 bases in between. Germline-derived CDR1 and CDR2 are MDHEN and SYDVKM. DNA for the CDR3: TGTGCCAGCAGTGGCCGGGCAGTTGATAACGAGCAGTACTTC. It specifies CASSGRAVDNEQYF. Full variable domain (outside the CDR3, taken from reference TRBV28 and TRBJ2-7): DVKVTQSSRYLVKRTGEKVFLECVQDMDHENMFWYRQDPGLGLRLIYFSYDVKMKEKGDIPEGYSVSREKKERFSLILESASTNQTSMYLCASSGRAVDNEQYFGPGTRLTVT.

This chain links TRBV18 with TRBJ2-3, with 9 bases that match TRBD1. Trimming removed 6 bases from V and 4 bases from J; junction bases left unmatched: 8. The CDR3 is 15 residues long. Germline values: CDR1 KGHSH, CDR2 LQKENI. This CDR3 is CASSHSGQGADTQYF. The CDR3 DNA reads as TGTGCCAGCTCGCATTCGGGACAGGGCGCAGATACGCAGTATTTT.

CDR3 bases: TGCAGCGTTGAAGAAGGACAGGGGTTCACTGAAGCTTTCTTT. This gives the protein CSVEEGQGFTEAFF. V and J are TRBV29-1 and TRBJ1-1; 9 bases match TRBD1. The CDR3 totals 14 residues. Germline assignment: CDR1 SQVTM and CDR2 ANQGSEA. J was trimmed by 4 bases and V by 0 bases; bases with no gene match: 3.

This clonotype was seen a few times. The CDR3 coding sequence is TGCAGCGTTGAGGTAGGGGGGCAGTTCTTC. This translates into CSVEVGGQFF. The rearrangement uses TRBV29-1 and TRBJ2-1, with D maybe TRBD1 (6 bases). The ends were cut back, 3 bases at V and 12 bases at J, with 9 bases in the middle. CDR1 and CDR2 from the germline V gene are SQVTM and ANQGSEA. There are 10 residues in the CDR3.

V is TRBV20-1 and J is TRBJ2-1; 12 bases fit TRBD2. The CDR3 has 17 residues. Germline V gene sequence: CDR1 DFQATT, CDR2 SNEGSKA (reference sequence). J lost 6 bases, V lost 0 bases, and 9 bases had no gene match. CDR3 sequence reads: CSARDPRGLAGINEQFF. The CDR3 DNA is TGCAGTGCTAGAGACCCCCGGGGACTAGCGGGTATCAATGAGCAGTTCTTC.

This clonotype was observed a few times. The rearrangement joins TRBV6-1 to TRBJ2-5; 15 positions match TRBD2. The CDR3 has 18 amino acids. Germline-derived CDR1 and CDR2 are MNHNS and SASEGT. The V and J ends lost 4 bases and 5 bases, in that order; junction bases with no gene match: 11. The chain's CDR3 is CASSGTSGRARVKETQYF. For the CDR3, the DNA is TGTGCCAGCAGTGGGACTAGCGGGAGGGCTAGAGTGAAGGAGACCCAGTACTTC.

The V and J genes are TRBV28 and TRBJ1-3; tentative D call: TRBD1 (6 bases). The CDR3 has 15 residues. CDR1 is MDHEN and CDR2 is SYDVKM in the germline V gene. V was trimmed by 8 bases and J by 4 bases, leaving 18 bases between them. For the CDR3, the DNA is TGTGCCAGCTGGTCTTGGGGGGCGACCGGAAACACCATATATTTT. This encodes CASWSWGATGNTIYF.

In its sample, this clonotype was seen once. The rearrangement uses TRBV27 and TRBJ2-7; weak D call: TRBD1 (8 bases). CDR3 length: 16 residues. The germline CDR1 and CDR2 sequences are MNHEY and SMNVEV (reference sequence). V lost 5 bases to trimming and J lost 0 bases, with 17 bases between them. CDR3 bases: TGTGCCAGCAGTCCAGGACAGGGAGGGCCCTCCTACGAGCAGTACTTC. As protein: CASSPGQGGPSYEQYF.

This clonotype was seen more than once but under ten times. This chain uses TRBV20-1 with TRBJ2-1; 7 bases line up with TRBD1. V lost 6 bases and J lost 5; bases outside the gene matches: 10. This CDR3 is 14 amino acids long. Germline CDR1 is DFQATT and CDR2 is SNEGSKA (reference sequence). In DNA form, the CDR3 reads TGCAGTGCCCCTAAAACCACAGGGGACAATGAGCAGTTCTTC. It yields the protein CSAPKTTGDNEQFF.

V usage is TRBV5-1 and J usage is TRBJ2-5; D might be TRBD1 (6 bases). Trimming removed 4 bases at V and 2 bases at J, with 15 bases between. The CDR3 runs to 15 residues. The germline gives CDR1 SGHRS, CDR2 YFSETQ. CDR3 in DNA: TGCGCCAGCAGCGACGGACAGCGTATTCAAGAGACCCAGTACTTC. It encodes CASSDGQRIQETQYF.

This clonotype came up a few times. J is TRBJ2-3 and V is TRBV5-6; 10 bases map to TRBD1. This CDR3 contains 15 residues. Germline loops: CDR1 SGHDT, CDR2 YYEEEE. Trimming removed 2 bases from V and 3 bases from J; junction bases left unmatched: 3. The CDR3 loop is CASSFLGQGTDTQYF. The CDR3 DNA reads TGTGCCAGCAGCTTTTTGGGACAGGGGACAGATACGCAGTATTTT.

This clonotype was seen more than once but under ten times. This chain links TRBV3-1 with TRBJ2-5, with 8 bases lining up with TRBD1. V shed 5 bases and J 1 base; nucleotides not matched to a gene: 6. Germline V gene lookup returns CDR1 LGHDT and CDR2 YNNKEL (reference sequence). The CDR3 covers 15 residues. CDR3: CASSSGDRIQETQYF. CDR3 in DNA: TGTGCCAGCAGCTCGGGGGACAGGATCCAAGAGACCCAGTACTTC.

This clonotype came up many times. The V call is TRBV29-1, the J call TRBJ2-5, with TRBD2 matching 10 bases. The V and J ends lost 7 bases and 5 bases, in that order; junction bases with no gene match: 19. Germline V gene sequence: CDR1 SQVTM, CDR2 ANQGSEA. The length of the CDR3 is 17 residues. The DNA of the CDR3 is TGCAGCGCCGAAGGCCTAGCGGGAGAATTTGAGCGGGAGACCCAGTACTTC. Protein: CSAEGLAGEFERETQYF.

There are a few counts of this clonotype. CDR3 bases: TGTGCCAGCAGTCCCCGGGATAGCGGGGGGTTAGCCAAAAACATTCAGTACTTC. Protein: CASSPRDSGGLAKNIQYF. The J gene is TRBJ2-4, the V gene TRBV12-3 or TRBV12-4, with 10 bases identical to TRBD2. The CDR3 is made up of 18 amino acids. The ends lost 5 bases at V and 0 bases at J; junction bases unmatched: 10.

V and J are TRBV10-3 and TRBJ2-7; 7 bases fit TRBD1. The CDR3 contains 14 residues. J gave up 3 bases and V 6 bases, and 8 bases lay outside the gene matches. From germline, CDR1 is ENHRY and CDR2 SYGVKD. For the CDR3, the DNA is TGTGCCATCAGGAGGGGGCAGGACATCTACGAGCAGTACTTC. Translated: CAIRRGQDIYEQYF.

This clonotype was detected only a few times. The chain combines TRBV10-3 with TRBJ2-1; 8 nucleotides line up with TRBD1. The germline V gene has CDR1 ENHRY and CDR2 SYGVKD. Trimming at V came to 6 bases and at J to 8 bases, leaving 6 bases not matched to a gene. The CDR3 totals 13 residues. The CDR3 DNA sequence: TGTGCCATCAGGGACAGGGATAGGTATGAGCAGTTCTTC. Protein product: CAIRDRDRYEQFF.

This clonotype has a single count. This clone may be a read error of a much larger clone one base away. This sequence joins TRBV13 and TRBJ2-1, with 9 bases fitting TRBD2. V shed 5 bases and J 4 bases; nucleotides not matched to a gene: 3. Germline V CDR1 and CDR2: PRHDT, FYEKMQ (reference sequence). There are 14 residues in the CDR3. In DNA form, the CDR3 reads TGTGCCAGCAGCGGCGGGAGGGGGTACAATGAGCAGTTCTTC. Translation gives CASSGGRGYNEQFF.

This clonotype was observed at least ten times. The chain combines TRBV11-1 with TRBJ2-1; 10 positions agree with TRBD1. V lost 3 bases to trimming and J lost 5 bases; unmatched junction nucleotides: 1. This CDR3 comprises 14 residues. The germline V gene has CDR1 SGHAT and CDR2 FQDESV (reference sequence). CDR3 sequence (DNA): TGTGCCAGCAGCTTGGACAGGGGGGACAATGAGCAGTTCTTC. It is translated as CASSLDRGDNEQFF.

In this sample, this clonotype turned up many times. The chain links TRBV28 to TRBJ1-1, with TRBD1 as a possible D gene (6 bases). The CDR3 consists of 13 residues. Germline CDR1 is MDHEN and CDR2 is SYDVKM. Trimming shortened V by 8 bases and J by 5 bases, and 15 bases separated the two germline ends. CDR3 nucleotides: TGTGCCAGCCGGTTAGGGGGGCGGACTGAAGCTTTCTTT. Its translation is CASRLGGRTEAFF.

This clonotype was seen at least ten times. The rearrangement uses TRBV7-2 and TRBJ2-7; D call uncertain. CDR1 and CDR2 from the germline V gene are SGHTA and FQGNSA. This CDR3 comprises 13 residues. Trimming removed 1 base from V and 4 bases from J, with 8 bases in between. CDR3 coding DNA: TGTGCCAGCAGCTTAGGCTTGGGGTACGAGCAGTACTTC. Translated, it gives CASSLGLGYEQYF.

J is TRBJ2-5 and V is TRBV5-1; possibly TRBD2 for D (6 bases). Germline V CDR1 and CDR2: SGHRS, YFSETQ. Trimming shortened V by 2 bases and J by 3 bases, and 8 bases separated the two germline ends. The CDR3 loop spans 13 amino acids. The CDR3 DNA sequence: TGCGCCAGCAGCTTCGGGAGTAAAGAGACCCAGTACTTC. The encoded protein is CASSFGSKETQYF.